This T cell receptor (beta chain) is drawn from a study of T cells in Graves' hyperthyroidism and ophthalmopathy. The overall study: Initial diagnosis, before any treatment, was when peripheral blood was collected. Whole-study results and caveats: Peripheral blood also featured most of the thyroid clonotypes expanded above 0.001.

About this clonotype: As yet, its antigen is unknown. A much larger clone differs by one base, so this may be a read error.

V shed 5 bases, J shed 5 bases, and the junction held 10 bases outside the gene matches. Germline-derived CDR1 and CDR2 are MDHEN and SYDVKM. The CDR3 covers 17 residues. Pregnant or lactating patients were excluded, as were those with uncontrolled infection or other autoimmune disease. Using around 10 ml of fresh peripheral blood, PBMCs were prepared. Authors of the study amplified TCR beta CDR3 regions from RNA transcripts. Using the HTBI primer set, a first-round RT-PCR was run on the TCR CDR3. Using its own MiXCR run on the multiplex PCR reads, TCRdb lists one record per CDR3 protein. There are roughly 290,000 distinct CDR3 sequences in the sample; about 14% occur only once, and roughly 8.5% lies in the top ten.

The sequence came from a woman in her 30s with Graves' hyperthyroidism that later progressed to Graves' ophthalmopathy. This rearrangement joins TRBV28 to TRBJ2-5; the match to TRBD2 covers 14 bases. Material for sequencing was blood. CDR3 region: CASSRLGTSGREETQYF. The CDR3 DNA reads TGTGCCAGCAGTCGACTAGGGACTAGCGGGAGAGAGGAGACCCAGTACTTC.